This T cell receptor (beta chain) was obtained from a study of naive and memory T cell subsets. Study-level points and caveats: Activation and differentiation may alter RNA-based TCR counts.

An equimolar mix of two oligonucleotides served as the beta constant-region primer for TRBC1 and TRBC2. Ligation attached a single-stranded oligonucleotide with a 12-nucleotide UMI and the SP2 primer to the cDNA 3' end. One entry per CDR3 protein results from TCRdb running MiXCR on the UMI-ligation and nested PCR reads. The sample has 21,000 or so distinct CDR3 sequences; approximately 11% are singletons. This clonotype occurred many times. No antigen is known for it. Cells stained for CD3, CD4, CD8, CD45RA and CD27 were sorted into four subsets. The germline CDR1 and CDR2 sequences are SGHDN and FVKESK. The CDR3 totals 15 residues. J gave up 8 bases and V 4 bases, and 8 bases lay outside the gene matches.

This sequence was found in a human donor in good health. Sequenced sample: central memory CD8+ T cells from blood. This rearrangement joins TRBV14 to TRBJ2-1; 10 positions match TRBD2. Here the CDR3 reads CASSPTSGNYYEQFF. CDR3 bases: TGTGCCAGCAGCCCCACTAGCGGGAATTATTATGAGCAGTTCTTC.